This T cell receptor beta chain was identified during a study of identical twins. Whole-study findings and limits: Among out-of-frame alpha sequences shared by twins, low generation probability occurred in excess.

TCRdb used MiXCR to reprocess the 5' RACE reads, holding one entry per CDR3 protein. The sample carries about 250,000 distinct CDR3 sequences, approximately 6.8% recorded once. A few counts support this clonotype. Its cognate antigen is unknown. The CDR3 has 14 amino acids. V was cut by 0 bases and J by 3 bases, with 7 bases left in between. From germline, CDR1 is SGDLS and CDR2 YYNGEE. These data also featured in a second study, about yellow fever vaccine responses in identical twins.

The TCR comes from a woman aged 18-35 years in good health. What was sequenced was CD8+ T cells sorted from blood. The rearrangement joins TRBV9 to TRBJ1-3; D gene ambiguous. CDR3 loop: CASSVGSIGNTIYF. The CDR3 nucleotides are TGTGCCAGCAGCGTAGGGTCCATTGGAAACACCATATATTTT. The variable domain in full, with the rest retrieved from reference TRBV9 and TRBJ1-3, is DSGVTQTPKHLITATGQRVTLRCSPRSGDLSVYWYQQSLDQGLQFLIQYYNGEERAKGNILERFSAQQFPDLHSELNLSSLELGDSALYFCASSVGSIGNTIYFGEGSWLTVV.